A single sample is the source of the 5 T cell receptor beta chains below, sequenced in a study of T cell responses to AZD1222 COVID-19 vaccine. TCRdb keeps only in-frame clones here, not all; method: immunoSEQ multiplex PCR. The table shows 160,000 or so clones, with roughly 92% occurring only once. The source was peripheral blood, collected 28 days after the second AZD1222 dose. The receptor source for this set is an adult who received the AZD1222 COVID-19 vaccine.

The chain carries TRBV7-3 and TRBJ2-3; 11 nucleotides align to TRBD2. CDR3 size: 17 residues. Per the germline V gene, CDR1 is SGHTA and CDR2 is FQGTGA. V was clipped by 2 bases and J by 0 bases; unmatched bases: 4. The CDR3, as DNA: TGTGCCAGCAGCTTAGCTCCTAGCGGGGGGAGCACAGATACGCAGTATTTT. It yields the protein CASSLAPSGGSTDTQYF. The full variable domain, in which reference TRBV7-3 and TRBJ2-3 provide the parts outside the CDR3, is GAGVSQTPSNKVTEKGKYVELRCDPISGHTALYWYRQSLGQGPEFLIYFQGTGAADDSGLPNDRFFAVRPEGSVSTLKIQRTERGDSAVYLCASSLAPSGGSTDTQYFGPGTRLTVL.

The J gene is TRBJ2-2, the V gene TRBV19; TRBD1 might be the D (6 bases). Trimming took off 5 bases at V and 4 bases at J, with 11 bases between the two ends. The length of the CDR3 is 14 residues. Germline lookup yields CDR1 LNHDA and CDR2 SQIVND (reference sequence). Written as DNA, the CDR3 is TGTGCCAGTAGTGTACAGGGATCCACCGGGGAGCTGTTTTTT. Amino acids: CASSVQGSTGELFF.

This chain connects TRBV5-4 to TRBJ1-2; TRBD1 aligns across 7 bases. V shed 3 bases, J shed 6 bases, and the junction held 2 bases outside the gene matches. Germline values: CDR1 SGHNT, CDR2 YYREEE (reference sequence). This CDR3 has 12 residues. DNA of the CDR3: TGTGCCAGCAGCTGGGGGACAGATGGCTACACCTTC. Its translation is CASSWGTDGYTF.

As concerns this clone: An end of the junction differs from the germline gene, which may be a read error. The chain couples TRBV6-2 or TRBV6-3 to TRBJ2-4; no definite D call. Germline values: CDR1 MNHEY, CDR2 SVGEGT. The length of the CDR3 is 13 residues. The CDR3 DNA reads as TGTGCCAGCAGTTACGGAGCCAGAAACATTCAGTACTTC. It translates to CASSYGARNIQYF.

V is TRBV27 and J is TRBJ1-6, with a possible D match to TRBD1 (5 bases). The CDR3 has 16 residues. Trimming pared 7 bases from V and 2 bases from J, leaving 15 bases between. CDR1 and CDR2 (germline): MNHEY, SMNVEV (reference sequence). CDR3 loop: CASKTGQGAYNSPLHF. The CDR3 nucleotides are TGTGCCAGCAAGACCGGGCAGGGAGCCTATAATTCACCCCTCCACTTT.